This TCR beta chain was captured by sequencing in a study of blood T cells in healthy people across ages (dated by TCRdb to about 2015). Regarding the complete study: In model experiments, template switching captured roughly one uniquely barcoded TCR beta cDNA molecule for every two T cells. The donors were divided into four age groups: young (average approximately 17 years), middle-aged (about 40), aged (roughly 60) and long-lived (82). Age-related changes in TCR beta repertoire diversity were measured in the study by deep sequencing normalized with unique cDNA molecular identifiers. For two donors (one aged 18 to 29 and one aged 80 or older), the study analyzed two additional independent replicas of 1 million unique cDNA reads from the same blood draw. General findings and caveats noted by the study authors: Donor CMV infection status was unknown, potentially confounding age-related changes in expanded clonotypes. Estimates of total diversity from one million sequenced T cells were regarded as lower bounds and underestimates. Observed TCR beta diversity per million T cells fell roughly linearly with age, and a significant reduction was already apparent by age roughly 41. There was a strong correlation between observed TCR beta diversity and the percentage of naive T cells measured by flow cytometry. Because profiling used bulk unsorted PBMCs, naive and antigen-experienced compartments could not be compared conclusively. The long-lived group showed more naive CD4+ T cells, fewer expanded clones and increased TCR diversity than the aged group, suggesting age selection.

V loses 3 bases at its end and J loses 4 bases; junction bases beyond the gene matches: 3. For CDR1 and CDR2, the germline V gene (reference sequence) lists MNHEY and SMNVEV. Reading from cysteine to phenylalanine, the CDR3 counts 14 amino acids. Only the CDR3 DNA stays, 42 bases, in frame from base 1. Libraries were made using 5' RACE. The run used an Illumina HiSeq 2500. A second PCR of about 7 to 12 cycles was run with a J-beta primer mix and a sample-barcoded 5' primer. A template-switch 5' adaptor carrying 12 random nucleotides introduced a unique molecular identifier onto each TCR beta cDNA molecule. Each sample yielded at least 3 million CDR3-containing paired-end reads. All of the RNA was converted into first-strand cDNA using the Mint cDNA synthesis kit, with a TRBC-specific oligonucleotide serving as the primer. Following uracil-DNA glycosylase treatment, all cDNA underwent a first 18-cycle PCR with the universal primers M1SS and BC2_uni_R. On the authors' methods: Each sample was normalized by randomly selecting 1 million high-quality reads, each carrying a distinct molecular identifier. Instead of being binned into consensus sequences, reads with shared molecular identifiers were discarded. CDR3 identification, clonotype clustering and error correction used MiTCR with a Q25 quality threshold and the strictest error-elimination algorithm. A nonparametric unseen species model with Euler transformation was used to estimate a lower bound on total TCR beta diversity. TCRdb trimmed the raw reads at Q25, called clones with MiXCR and kept productive beta chains. Each CDR3 protein gets just one entry, which takes the most common genes and DNA from the rows behind it. These V and J calls originate from TCRdb's pipeline instead of the authors' own analysis. For this sample the table gives over a million distinct CDR3 sequences, of which less than 25% were detected only once. The ten largest clonotypes hold approximately 0.71% of the sample.

Systemically healthy Caucasian individuals from Russia, approximately 39 in total and aged about 6 to 100 years, were included as donors. Around 9.9 milliliters of peripheral blood were collected from each donor into EDTA-treated Vacutainer tubes. Ficoll-Paque density-gradient centrifugation was used to isolate PBMCs, with at least 6 million per sample. Trizol reagent was used to extract total RNA from the PBMCs, yielding at least 6 micrograms per sample. The percentages of naive CD45RAhigh/CD27high T cells were determined by flow cytometry on a PBMC aliquot from every donor. With respect to this clonotype: Its specific antigen is unknown. Per-nucleotide qualities are absent, and no much larger clonotype sits a single base away.

This sample also belongs to another study, concerning T cells of mothers and their children. From the second report: Nine systemically healthy Caucasian individuals, comprising three mothers and their six children, were included as donors. cDNA synthesis used all of the extracted RNA, with roughly 1.5 ug of RNA in each 15 ul reaction. In the second PCR, sample barcodes and 2-4 random nucleotides were introduced via the M1S primer. Each mother yielded over 9.5 million TCR beta CDR3 reads and each child some 3 million reads. TCR recombination output is similarly shaped by thymic selection in related and unrelated pairs, with a minor effect exerted by inherited differences. Normalized repertoire overlap was always found to be slightly, but never significantly, higher in related mother-child pairs than in unrelated mother-child pairs. No persistent microchimeric T cell clones were found, with a detection sensitivity of approximately 100 clones per million clonotypes. The study used deep NGS to compare TCR beta repertoires of mothers and children, seeking features distinguishing related mother-child pairs from unrelated individuals. On average, the children were roughly 11 +/- 4 years old, while the mothers were roughly 36 +/- 4 years old. Libraries were sequenced on Illumina HiSeq 2000 with 100+100 nt paired-end reads after adapter ligation with NEBNext reagents. To prevent cross-contamination, the mother and child libraries were prepared a month apart and were sequenced in separate runs. For each donor, somewhere between roughly 500,000 and 2,300,000 distinct TCR beta clonotypes were identified. Naive TCR beta clonotypes were estimated from low-frequency clonotypes matched to each donor's FACS-determined naive share, without sorting.

The chain was built from TRBV27 and TRBJ2-7, with TRBD1 identical over 10 junction bases. The specimen was blood. The receptor was derived from a girl aged 2 to 9 in good health. For the CDR3, the sequence is CASSFLGQGYEQYF. The nucleotide sequence is TGTGCCAGCAGTTTTCTGGGACAGGGGTACGAGCAGTACTTC.